This TCR beta chain is from a study of blood T cell repertoires in COVID-19. Original handling: Estimated nucleated cell counts came from reference gene primer amplification. The assay was immunoSEQ multiplex PCR, and TCRdb's table has in-frame clones only and misses some. From that table come the V and J calls and clone size; the DNA was used to work out D and trimming. The data show some 270,000 clones, approximately 83% seen once. There are 13 residues in the CDR3. With 0 bases removed from V and 8 bases from J, the gap between germline ends came to 9 bases. The chain uses TRBV12-3 or TRBV12-4 and TRBJ2-3; D is possibly TRBD2 (5 bases). This clonotype was obtained from a man over 45 who had recovered from COVID-19. Material for sequencing was PBMCs or T cells enriched from blood (not recorded which). The CDR3 sequence is CASSLAGGRTQYF. The CDR3, as DNA: TGTGCCAGCAGTTTAGCCGGAGGACGTACGCAGTATTTT.